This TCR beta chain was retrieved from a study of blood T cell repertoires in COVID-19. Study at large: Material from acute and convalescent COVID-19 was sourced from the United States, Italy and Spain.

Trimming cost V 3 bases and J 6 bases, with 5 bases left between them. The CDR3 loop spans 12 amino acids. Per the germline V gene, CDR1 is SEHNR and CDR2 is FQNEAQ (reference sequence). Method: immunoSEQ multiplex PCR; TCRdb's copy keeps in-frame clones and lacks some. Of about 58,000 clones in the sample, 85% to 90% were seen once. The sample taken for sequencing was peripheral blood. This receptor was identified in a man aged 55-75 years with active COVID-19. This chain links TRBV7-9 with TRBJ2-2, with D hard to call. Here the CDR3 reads CASSFSSGELFF. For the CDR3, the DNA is TGTGCCAGCAGCTTTAGCTCCGGGGAGCTGTTTTTT.